Listed here are 24 T cell receptor beta chains from one sample, sequenced in a study of OX40 agonist ivuxolimab in advanced cancers. Assay used: immunoSEQ multiplex PCR; TCRdb lists only in-frame clones, some missing. The data show roughly 92,000 clones, less than 85% seen once. Sequenced material: CD4+ or CD8+ T cells sorted from blood, taken in a trial of the OX40 agonist ivuxolimab. The source is an adult with an advanced solid tumor such as melanoma, head and neck, liver or kidney cancer.

The CDR3 protein is CSVADRGRSGYGYTF. The DNA of the CDR3 is TGCAGCGTTGCGGACAGGGGGCGCAGCGGCTACGGCTACACCTTC. The chain combines TRBV29-1 with TRBJ1-2; 11 nucleotides match TRBD1. In germline, CDR1 is SQVTM, CDR2 ANQGSEA. J was trimmed by 8 bases and V by 4 bases; bases with no gene match: 12. The CDR3 extends over 15 amino acids.

This rearrangement joins TRBV19 to TRBJ1-5; D gene ambiguous. V was pared by 3 bases and J by 3 bases, with 9 bases between. The CDR3 sequence is 14 residues long. The germline gives CDR1 LNHDA, CDR2 SQIVND (reference sequence). Written as DNA, the CDR3 is TGTGCCAGTAGTATCAAGGGAACCAATCAGCCCCAGCATTTT. Its translation is CASSIKGTNQPQHF.

The chain uses TRBV11-2 and TRBJ2-4; 10 nucleotides match TRBD2. With V trimmed by 4 bases and J by 0 bases, 3 bases remained unmatched. The CDR3 covers 16 residues. Germline-derived CDR1 and CDR2 are SGHAT and FQNNGV. The CDR3 reads CASSWSGGGAKNIQYF. The DNA of the CDR3 is TGTGCCAGCAGCTGGAGCGGGGGGGGAGCCAAAAACATTCAGTACTTC.

The chain uses TRBV13 and TRBJ1-2; D remains unclear. This CDR3 comprises 11 residues. Germline assignment: CDR1 PRHDT and CDR2 FYEKMQ (reference sequence). V was pared by 4 bases and J by 7 bases, with 7 bases between. CDR3 sequence reads: CASSSGSGYTF. CDR3 DNA: TGTGCCAGCAGCTCGGGCAGTGGCTACACCTTC. The variable domain in full, completed from reference TRBV13 and TRBJ1-2, reads AAGVIQSPRHLIKEKRETATLKCYPIPRHDTVYWYQQGPGQDPQFLISFYEKMQSDKGSIPDRFSAQQFSDYHSELNMSSLELGDSALYFCASSSGSGYTFGSGTRLTVV.

This rearrangement joins TRBV19 to TRBJ2-7; 8 bases are a match to TRBD1. With V trimmed by 5 bases and J by 5 bases, 14 bases remained unmatched. CDR3 size: 16 residues. CDR1 LNHDA and CDR2 SQIVND come from the germline V gene (reference sequence). CDR3 nucleotide sequence: TGTGCCAGTAGTCCAGTTCCCGGGACAGGATTCCACGAGCAGTACTTC. Protein: CASSPVPGTGFHEQYF.

This chain uses TRBV2 with TRBJ1-1, with 7 bases that match TRBD1. Germline lookup yields CDR1 SNHLY and CDR2 FYNNEI. The CDR3 is 14 residues long. The junction had 9 bases not matched to a gene; V was cut back by 7 bases and J by 4 bases. CDR3 nucleotide sequence: TGTGCCAGCACGCCGGACAGGAGGGGCACTGAAGCTTTCTTT. This codes for CASTPDRRGTEAFF.

The chain employs TRBV7-2 and TRBJ1-2; D call uncertain. Trimming removed 5 bases from V and 1 base from J, with 2 bases in between. The CDR3 contains 11 residues. Germline V lookup: CDR1 SGHTA, CDR2 FQGNSA. The CDR3 protein is CASSDNYGYTF. The DNA of the CDR3 is TGTGCCAGCAGCGATAACTATGGCTACACCTTC.

The rearrangement uses TRBV30 and TRBJ2-7; D possibly corresponds to TRBD2 (6 bases). The length of the CDR3 is 11 residues. Germline CDR1 and CDR2: GTSNPN and SVGIG (reference sequence). V was cut by 5 bases and J by 3 bases, with 8 bases left in between. CDR3 amino acids: CAWRGIYEQYF. CDR3 in DNA: TGTGCCTGGCGCGGGATCTACGAGCAGTACTTC.

As to this clone: Compared with germline, one end of the junction differs, possibly owing to a read error. The chain joins TRBV7-2 to TRBJ2-1, with TRBD2 identical over 7 bases. CDR1 and CDR2 (germline): SGHTA, FQGNSA. CDR3 length: 12 amino acids. The CDR3 bases are TGTGCCGGCAGCTGGCTAGCGGAAGAGCAGTTCTTC. Protein: CAGSWLAEEQFF.

This clone was detected only once. The J gene is TRBJ1-1, the V gene TRBV5-6, with 8 bases identical to TRBD1. There are 13 residues in the CDR3. The V gene's germline CDR1 is SGHDT and CDR2 YYEEEE. The V and J ends lost 5 bases and 6 bases, in that order; junction bases with no gene match: 6. The CDR3 region has the DNA TGTGCCAGCAGGCGTGGACAGGGTTCTGAAGCTTTCTTT. Protein product: CASRRGQGSEAFF.

CDR3 residues: CASSSSDRGQGGYTF. The CDR3 nucleotides are TGTGCCAGCAGCTCGTCGGACAGGGGGCAGGGTGGCTACACCTTC. The chain combines TRBV7-9 with TRBJ1-2, with 11 positions matching TRBD1. The CDR3 extends over 15 amino acids. V was clipped by 4 bases and J by 7 bases; unmatched bases: 8. Germline CDR1 is SEHNR and CDR2 is FQNEAQ (reference sequence). Using reference TRBV7-9 and TRBJ1-2 for the parts outside the CDR3, the full variable domain is DTGVSQNPRHKITKRGQNVTFRCDPISEHNRLYWYRQTLGQGPEFLTYFQNEAQLEKSRLLSDRFSAERPKGSFSTLEIQRTEQGDSAMYLCASSSSDRGQGGYTFGSGTRLTVV.

The V gene is TRBV19, the J gene TRBJ1-1; 9 nucleotides match TRBD1. Losses at the gene ends were 7 bases for V and 6 bases for J; bases not matched to a gene: 12. The CDR3 totals 15 residues. From germline, CDR1 is LNHDA and CDR2 SQIVND (reference sequence). The CDR3 coding sequence is TGTGCCAGTATCATGGGAGGGACAGGGCGATCTGAAGCTTTCTTT. This encodes CASIMGGTGRSEAFF.

J is TRBJ1-2 and V is TRBV6-1; D unclear. The germline V and J ends were trimmed by 0 bases and 4 bases, with 15 bases remaining between them. This CDR3 comprises 16 residues. Germline V lookup: CDR1 MNHNS, CDR2 SASEGT. The CDR3 protein is CASSEARTFEPYGYTF. CDR3 nucleotide sequence: TGTGCCAGCAGTGAAGCGCGGACTTTTGAGCCCTATGGCTACACCTTC.

The chain couples TRBV7-9 to TRBJ1-3; D is ambiguous. V was shortened by 2 bases and J by 0 bases, with 8 bases between the two germline ends. CDR1 is SEHNR and CDR2 is FQNEAQ in the germline V gene (reference sequence). There are 15 residues in the CDR3. This chain's CDR3 is CASSLPASSGNTIYF. The CDR3 bases are TGTGCCAGCAGCTTACCAGCAAGCTCTGGAAACACCATATATTTT. Using reference TRBV7-9 and TRBJ1-3 for the parts outside the CDR3, the full variable domain is DTGVSQNPRHKITKRGQNVTFRCDPISEHNRLYWYRQTLGQGPEFLTYFQNEAQLEKSRLLSDRFSAERPKGSFSTLEIQRTEQGDSAMYLCASSLPASSGNTIYFGEGSWLTVV.

The chain joins TRBV6-4 to TRBJ1-4; a weak D match, TRBD1 (6 bases). This CDR3 contains 17 residues. Germline V lookup: CDR1 MRHNA, CDR2 SNTAGT. The V end lost 0 bases, the J end lost 4 bases, and 15 bases lay between the germline ends. The CDR3 nucleotides are TGTGCCAGCAGTGACTCCAACGAGGGACACTATAATGAAAAACTGTTTTTT. Protein: CASSDSNEGHYNEKLFF.

The chain has TRBV9 and TRBJ2-7; 9 bases are shared with TRBD2. CDR1 is SGDLS and CDR2 is YYNGEE in the germline V gene. This CDR3 is built from 15 residues. The V segment lost 0 bases and the J segment 2 bases; nucleotides outside the gene matches: 3. CDR3 sequence (DNA): TGTGCCAGCAGCGTAGAAGAGCGGGGGGCCTACGAGCAGTACTTC. Translating gives CASSVEERGAYEQYF.

The chain links TRBV6-5 to TRBJ1-4; D remains ambiguous. V was cut by 6 bases and J by 7 bases, with 12 bases left in between. The germline gives CDR1 MNHEY, CDR2 SVGAGI. The CDR3 is made up of 13 amino acids. This chain's CDR3 is CASRVGGSEKLFF. As DNA, the CDR3 is TGTGCCAGCAGGGTAGGAGGGAGTGAAAAACTGTTTTTT.

This clone was counted once. The chain couples TRBV10-1 to TRBJ2-1, with 10 bases fitting TRBD2. V dropped 3 bases and J dropped 7; count of bases not matched to a gene: 15. The CDR3 covers 18 residues. Germline V gives CDR1 WNHNN, CDR2 SYGVQD (reference sequence). The CDR3 bases are TGCGCCAGCAGTGATGCTAGCGGGGGCCCCACTACGTATAATGAGCAGTTCTTC. This encodes CASSDASGGPTTYNEQFF.

This rearrangement joins TRBV4-3 to TRBJ2-7, with TRBD2 as a possible D gene (6 bases). The germline V gene has CDR1 LGHNA and CDR2 YSLEER. This CDR3 comprises 13 residues. V gave up 6 bases and J gave up 0 bases, with 9 bases separating them. The CDR3: CASREGSSYEQYF. The CDR3 nucleotides read TGCGCCAGCAGGGAGGGAAGCTCCTACGAGCAGTACTTC.

This chain links TRBV10-3 with TRBJ2-7; 7 nucleotides align to TRBD1. This CDR3 has 13 amino acids. Per germline, CDR1 ENHRY and CDR2 SYGVKD. Trimming removed 4 bases from V and 2 bases from J; junction bases left unmatched: 2. The CDR3 is CAISGGQAYEQYF. The CDR3 DNA reads TGTGCCATCAGTGGAGGACAGGCCTACGAGCAGTACTTC.

The chain carries TRBV6-6 and TRBJ1-5, with D perhaps matching TRBD1 (6 bases). V was shortened by 6 bases and J by 5 bases, with 11 bases between the two germline ends. Germline V gene sequence: CDR1 MNHNY, CDR2 SVGAGI (reference sequence). This CDR3 has 13 amino acids. The CDR3: CASSAQGHQPQHF. In DNA, the CDR3 is TGTGCCAGCAGCGCTCAGGGGCATCAGCCCCAGCATTTT.

The chain is built from TRBV5-1 and TRBJ2-3, with D possibly TRBD1 on 6 matching bases. Trimming took off 0 bases at V and 3 bases at J, with 17 bases between the two ends. This CDR3 spans 17 amino acids. Germline assignment: CDR1 SGHRS and CDR2 YFSETQ. The CDR3 DNA sequence: TGCGCCAGCAGCTTGGGTCCCACAGGGCTCGGGACAGATACGCAGTATTTT. This codes for CASSLGPTGLGTDTQYF.

The J gene is TRBJ1-3, the V gene TRBV6-1, with D perhaps matching TRBD1 (6 bases). V lost 0 bases, J lost 2 bases, and 8 bases lay in between. The CDR3 extends over 15 amino acids. Germline V gene sequence: CDR1 MNHNS, CDR2 SASEGT. This chain's CDR3 is CASSEAEGAGNTIYF. The CDR3 DNA sequence: TGTGCCAGCAGTGAAGCAGAGGGGGCTGGAAACACCATATATTTT.

V usage is TRBV14 and J usage is TRBJ2-1, with a weak D call TRBD1 (7 bases). Germline lookup yields CDR1 SGHDN and CDR2 FVKESK. There are 13 residues in the CDR3. V was shortened by 7 bases and J by 8 bases, with 15 bases between the two germline ends. CDR3 sequence reads: CASTEQGGDEQFF. The CDR3 nucleotides read TGTGCCAGCACAGAGCAGGGGGGCGATGAGCAGTTCTTC.